The TCR beta chain under discussion was sequenced for a study of blood T cell repertoires in COVID-19. Those enrolled, adults aged roughly 18 to 89 years, came from about two dozen US areas. The V gene lost 6 bases and the J gene lost 10 bases, with 9 bases spanning the gap. The CDR3 runs 10 residues. This table comes from immunoSEQ multiplex PCR, and its TCRdb copy is limited to in-frame clones, with some not included. This table holds 110,000 to 150,000 clones, approximately 84% found once. This chain connects TRBV12-3 or TRBV12-4 to TRBJ1-1; D unclear. The material sequenced was PBMCs or T cells enriched from blood (not recorded which). The TCR sequence derives from a woman aged 18 to 35 who had been exposed to COVID-19. The chain's CDR3 is CASSDRSAFF. The CDR3 DNA is TGTGCCAGCAGCGATAGATCAGCTTTCTTT.